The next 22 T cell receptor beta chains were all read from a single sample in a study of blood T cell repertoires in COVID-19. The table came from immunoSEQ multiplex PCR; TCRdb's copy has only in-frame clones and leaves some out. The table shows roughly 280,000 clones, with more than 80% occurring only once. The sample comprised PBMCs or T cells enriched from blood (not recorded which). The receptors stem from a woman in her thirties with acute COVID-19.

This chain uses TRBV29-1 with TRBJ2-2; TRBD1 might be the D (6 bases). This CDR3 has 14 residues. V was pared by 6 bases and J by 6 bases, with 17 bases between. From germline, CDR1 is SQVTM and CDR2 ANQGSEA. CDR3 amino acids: CSVNSGTTPGELFF. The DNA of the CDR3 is TGCAGCGTCAATTCCGGGACAACCCCCGGGGAGCTGTTTTTT.

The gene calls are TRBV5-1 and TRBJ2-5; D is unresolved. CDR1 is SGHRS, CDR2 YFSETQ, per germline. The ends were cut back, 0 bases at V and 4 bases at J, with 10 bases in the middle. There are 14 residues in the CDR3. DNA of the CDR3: TGCGCCAGCAGCTTGGTAACGCTAGGAGAGACCCAGTACTTC. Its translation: CASSLVTLGETQYF.

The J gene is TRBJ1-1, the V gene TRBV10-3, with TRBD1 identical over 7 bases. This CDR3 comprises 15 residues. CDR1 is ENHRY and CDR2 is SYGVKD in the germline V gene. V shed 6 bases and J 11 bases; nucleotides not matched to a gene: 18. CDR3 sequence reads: CAIRGDLEGTAAAFF. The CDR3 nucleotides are TGTGCCATCAGAGGCGACCTTGAAGGGACAGCCGCCGCTTTCTTT.

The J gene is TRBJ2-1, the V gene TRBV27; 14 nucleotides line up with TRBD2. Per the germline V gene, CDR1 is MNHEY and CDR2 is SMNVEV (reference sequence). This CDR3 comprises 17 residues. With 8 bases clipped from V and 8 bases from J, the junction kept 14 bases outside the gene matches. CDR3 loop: CASPRLQTSGRADEQFF. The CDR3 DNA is TGTGCCAGCCCAAGGCTCCAGACTAGCGGGAGGGCCGATGAGCAGTTCTTC.

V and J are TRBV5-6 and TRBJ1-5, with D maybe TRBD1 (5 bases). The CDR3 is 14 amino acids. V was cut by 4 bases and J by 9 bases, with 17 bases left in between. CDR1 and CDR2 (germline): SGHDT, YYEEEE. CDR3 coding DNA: TGTGCCAGCAGCAGACAGTGGGCAACGGGGCCCCAGCATTTT. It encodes CASSRQWATGPQHF.

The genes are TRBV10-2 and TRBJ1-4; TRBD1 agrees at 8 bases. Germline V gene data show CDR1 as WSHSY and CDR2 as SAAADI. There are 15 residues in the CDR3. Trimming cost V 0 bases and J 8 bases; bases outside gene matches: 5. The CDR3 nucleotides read TGCGCCAGCAGTGAGTCTGCCGGGACAGGAGAAAAACTGTTTTTT. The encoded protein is CASSESAGTGEKLFF.

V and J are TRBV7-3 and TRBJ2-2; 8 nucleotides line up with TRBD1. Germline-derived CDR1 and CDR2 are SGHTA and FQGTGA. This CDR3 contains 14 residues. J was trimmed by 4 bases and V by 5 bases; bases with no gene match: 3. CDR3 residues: CASSLTGGTGELFF. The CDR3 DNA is TGTGCCAGCAGCCTCACAGGGGGCACCGGGGAGCTGTTTTTT.

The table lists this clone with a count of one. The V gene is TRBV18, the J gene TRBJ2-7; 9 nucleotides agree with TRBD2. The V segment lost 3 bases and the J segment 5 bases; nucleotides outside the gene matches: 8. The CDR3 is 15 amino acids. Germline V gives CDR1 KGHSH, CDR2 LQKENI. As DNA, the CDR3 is TGTGCCAGCTCACCGGTTAGCGGGAGTATCAACGAGCAGTACTTC. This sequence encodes CASSPVSGSINEQYF.

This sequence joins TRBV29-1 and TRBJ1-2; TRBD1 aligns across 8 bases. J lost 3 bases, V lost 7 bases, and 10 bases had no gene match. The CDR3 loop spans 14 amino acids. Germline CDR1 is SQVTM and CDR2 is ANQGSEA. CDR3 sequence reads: CSAEQGGLDYGYTF. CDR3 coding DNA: TGCAGCGCCGAACAGGGGGGACTGGACTATGGCTACACCTTC.

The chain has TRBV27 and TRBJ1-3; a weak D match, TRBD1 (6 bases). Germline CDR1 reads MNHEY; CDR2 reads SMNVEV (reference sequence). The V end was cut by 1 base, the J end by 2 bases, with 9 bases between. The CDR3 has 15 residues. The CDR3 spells CASSLLTGPGNTIYF. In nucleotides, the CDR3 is TGTGCCAGCAGTTTATTAACAGGGCCTGGAAACACCATATATTTT.

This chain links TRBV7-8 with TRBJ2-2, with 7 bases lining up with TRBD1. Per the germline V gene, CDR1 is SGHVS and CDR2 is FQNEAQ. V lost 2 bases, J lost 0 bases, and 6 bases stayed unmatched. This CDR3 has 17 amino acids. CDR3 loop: CASSLFPGQTNTGELFF. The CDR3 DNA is TGTGCCAGCAGCTTATTTCCGGGACAGACGAACACCGGGGAGCTGTTTTTT.

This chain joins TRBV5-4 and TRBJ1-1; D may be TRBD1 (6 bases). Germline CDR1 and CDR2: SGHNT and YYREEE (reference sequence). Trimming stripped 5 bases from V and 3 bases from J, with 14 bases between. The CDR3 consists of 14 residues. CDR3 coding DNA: TGTGCCAGCAGATTACAGGGAAGTCACACTGAAGCTTTCTTT. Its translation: CASRLQGSHTEAFF. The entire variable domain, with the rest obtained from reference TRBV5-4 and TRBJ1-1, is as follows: ETGVTQSPTHLIKTRGQQVTLRCSSQSGHNTVSWYQQALGQGPQFIFQYYREEENGRGNFPPRFSGLQFPNYSSELNVNALELDDSALYLCASRLQGSHTEAFFGQGTRLTVV.

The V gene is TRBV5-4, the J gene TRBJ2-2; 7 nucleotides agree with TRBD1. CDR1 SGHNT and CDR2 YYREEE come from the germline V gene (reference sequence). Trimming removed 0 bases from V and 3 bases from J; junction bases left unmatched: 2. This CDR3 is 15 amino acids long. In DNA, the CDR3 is TGTGCCAGCAGCTTGGGGACAGGCTACACCGGGGAGCTGTTTTTT. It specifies CASSLGTGYTGELFF.

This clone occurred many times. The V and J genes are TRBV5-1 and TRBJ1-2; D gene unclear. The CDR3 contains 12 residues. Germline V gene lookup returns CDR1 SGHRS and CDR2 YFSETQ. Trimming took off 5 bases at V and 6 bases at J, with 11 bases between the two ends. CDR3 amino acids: CASRAPPDGYTF. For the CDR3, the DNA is TGCGCCAGCAGAGCGCCGCCCGATGGCTACACCTTC.

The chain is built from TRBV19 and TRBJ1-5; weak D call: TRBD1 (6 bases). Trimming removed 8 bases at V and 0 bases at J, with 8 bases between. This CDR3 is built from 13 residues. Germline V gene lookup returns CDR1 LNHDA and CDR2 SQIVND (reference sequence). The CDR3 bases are TGTGCCAGTCAGGACAGTAGCAATCAGCCCCAGCATTTT. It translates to CASQDSSNQPQHF.

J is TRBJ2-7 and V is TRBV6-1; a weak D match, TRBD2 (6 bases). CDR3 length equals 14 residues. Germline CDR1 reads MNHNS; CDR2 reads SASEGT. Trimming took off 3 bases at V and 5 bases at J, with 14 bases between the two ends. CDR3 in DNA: TGTGCCAGCAGTGATACCGGGAGTATCGACGAGCAGTACTTC. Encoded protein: CASSDTGSIDEQYF.

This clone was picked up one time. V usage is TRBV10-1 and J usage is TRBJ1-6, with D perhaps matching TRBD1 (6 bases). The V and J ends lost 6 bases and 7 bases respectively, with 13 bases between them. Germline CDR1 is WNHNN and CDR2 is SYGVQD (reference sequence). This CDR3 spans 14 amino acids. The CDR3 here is CASSAGDENSPLHF. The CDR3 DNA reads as TGCGCCAGCAGCGCAGGGGATGAGAATTCACCCCTCCACTTT.

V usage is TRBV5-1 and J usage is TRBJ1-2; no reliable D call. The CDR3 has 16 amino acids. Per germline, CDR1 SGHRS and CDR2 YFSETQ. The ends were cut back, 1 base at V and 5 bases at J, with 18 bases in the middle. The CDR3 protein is CASSLTAGVDGYGYTF. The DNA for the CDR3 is TGCGCCAGCAGCTTGACCGCCGGGGTCGACGGGTATGGCTACACCTTC.

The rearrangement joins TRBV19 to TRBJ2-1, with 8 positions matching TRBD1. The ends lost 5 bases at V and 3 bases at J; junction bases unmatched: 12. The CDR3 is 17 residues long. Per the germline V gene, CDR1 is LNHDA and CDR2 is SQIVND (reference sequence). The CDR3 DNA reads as TGTGCCAGTAGTGAAGCCGCCGGGACAGGTGACTACAATGAGCAGTTCTTC. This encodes CASSEAAGTGDYNEQFF.

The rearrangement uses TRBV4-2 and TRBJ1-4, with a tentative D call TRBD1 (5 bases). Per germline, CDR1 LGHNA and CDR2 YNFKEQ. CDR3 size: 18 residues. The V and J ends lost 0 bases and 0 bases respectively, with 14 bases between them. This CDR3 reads CASSQDWGEVATNEKLFF. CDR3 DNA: TGTGCCAGCAGCCAAGATTGGGGGGAAGTGGCAACTAATGAAAAACTGTTTTTT.

CDR3 DNA: TGCAGTGCTAGTACCCGGGTTTCCTACGAGCAGTACTTC. This gives the protein CSASTRVSYEQYF. The rearrangement joins TRBV20-1 to TRBJ2-7, with D unresolved. Germline values: CDR1 DFQATT, CDR2 SNEGSKA (reference sequence). Trimming stripped 3 bases from V and 1 base from J, with 10 bases between. The CDR3 is 13 amino acids.

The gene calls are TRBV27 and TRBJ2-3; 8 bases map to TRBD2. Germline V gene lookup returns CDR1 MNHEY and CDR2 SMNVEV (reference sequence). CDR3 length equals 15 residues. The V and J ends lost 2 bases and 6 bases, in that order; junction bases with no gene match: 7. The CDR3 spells CASSLTGGSADTQYF. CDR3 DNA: TGTGCCAGCAGTTTAACGGGGGGGAGCGCGGATACGCAGTATTTT.